The 24 T cell receptor beta chains reported below all come from one sample, sequenced in a study of cytotoxic CD8 clonotypes in ibrutinib-treated CLL. Assay: immunoSEQ multiplex PCR; the TCRdb copy retains only in-frame clones and omits some. The table lists tens of thousands of clones, roughly 68% of them singletons, with around 26% in the top ten. The sample here was PBMCs, taken after 24 months of ibrutinib treatment. Receptors originate from a human donor with chronic lymphocytic leukemia.

The rearrangement uses TRBV10-2 and TRBJ2-3; 10 bases map to TRBD2. J gave up 4 bases and V 8 bases, and 9 bases lay outside the gene matches. CDR1 is WSHSY and CDR2 is SAAADI in the germline V gene. This CDR3 is 15 amino acids long. The CDR3 DNA reads TGCGCCAGCGGGAGCGGGGGGGCCGTCGCAGATACGCAGTATTTT. It translates to CASGSGGAVADTQYF.

This chain joins TRBV5-6 and TRBJ1-1; tentatively, D is TRBD1 (6 bases). Germline CDR1 is SGHDT and CDR2 is YYEEEE. The CDR3 has 15 residues. V lost 1 base, J lost 3 bases, and 13 bases lay in between. CDR3 region: CASSLFRGSDTEAFF. The CDR3 DNA reads as TGTGCCAGCAGCTTGTTTAGGGGGTCGGACACTGAAGCTTTCTTT.

This clone was observed a few times. The chain employs TRBV5-1 and TRBJ1-1, with a weak D call TRBD1 (6 bases). Germline CDR1 and CDR2: SGHRS and YFSETQ. V lost 0 bases to trimming and J lost 10 bases, with 10 bases between them. The CDR3 is 12 residues long. The chain's CDR3 is CASSLVGGIAFF. The DNA for the CDR3 is TGCGCCAGCAGCTTGGTGGGGGGCATAGCTTTCTTT.

The V call is TRBV11-2, the J call TRBJ1-5, with 10 nucleotides matching TRBD1. Per the germline V gene, CDR1 is SGHAT and CDR2 is FQNNGV. The CDR3 is 16 residues long. Trimming removed 0 bases from V and 6 bases from J; junction bases left unmatched: 5. The CDR3 nucleotides read TGTGCCAGCAGCTTAGAGGGGACAGGGGCCAGTCAGCCCCAGCATTTT. As protein: CASSLEGTGASQPQHF. The full variable domain, completed using reference TRBV11-2 and TRBJ1-5, is EAGVAQSPRYKIIEKRQSVAFWCNPISGHATLYWYQQILGQGPKLLIQFQNNGVVDDSQLPKDRFSAERLKGVDSTLKIQPAKLEDSAVYLCASSLEGTGASQPQHFGDGTRLSIL.

The V gene is TRBV29-1, the J gene TRBJ1-2, with D possibly being TRBD1 (5 bases). CDR1 and CDR2 (germline): SQVTM, ANQGSEA. The CDR3 sequence is 13 residues long. The germline V and J ends were trimmed by 6 bases and 4 bases, with 15 bases remaining between them. The CDR3 loop is CSVGSTVLYGYTF. In DNA, the CDR3 is TGCAGCGTGGGTTCGACAGTACTCTATGGCTACACCTTC.

The chain links TRBV4-1 to TRBJ2-4; 7 bases are a match to TRBD1. Germline CDR1 is MGHRA and CDR2 is YSYEKL. J lost 8 bases, V lost 8 bases, and 3 bases had no gene match. The CDR3 runs 11 residues. DNA for the CDR3: TGCGCCAGCTCTCAGGGGGACATTCAGTACTTC. It is translated as CASSQGDIQYF.

V usage is TRBV1 and J usage is TRBJ2-1; the table's D call, TRBD2, has no DNA check behind it. TRBV1 is tagged as a pseudogene. The CDR3 is made up of 15 amino acids. CDR3 in amino acids: CTSSDGTGTSNEQFF. Written as DNA, the CDR3 is TGCACCAGCAGCGATGGTACCGGGACTTCGAATGAGCAGTTCTTC.

The chain has TRBV7-6 and TRBJ1-1; D ambiguous. Germline CDR1 SGHVS, CDR2 FNYEAQ. V gave up 6 bases and J gave up 2 bases, with 10 bases separating them. The CDR3 totals 13 residues. The CDR3 nucleotides are TGTGCCAGCAGACTAGGACGTAACACTGAAGCTTTCTTT. The encoded protein is CASRLGRNTEAFF.

This rearrangement joins TRBV4-1 to TRBJ1-6; D is unclear. The CDR3 length is 16 residues. Germline CDR1 MGHRA, CDR2 YSYEKL. Trimming cost V 4 bases and J 2 bases, with 12 bases left between them. Written as DNA, the CDR3 is TGCGCCAGCAGCCGAGAGCGGGAGACCTATAATTCACCCCTCCACTTT. It encodes CASSRERETYNSPLHF.

The count of this clone is one. The chain is built from TRBV5-1 and TRBJ2-5, with D perhaps TRBD2 (5 bases). Germline CDR1 and CDR2: SGHRS and YFSETQ. V was shortened by 1 base and J by 3 bases, with 7 bases between the two germline ends. The CDR3 contains 13 residues. The DNA for the CDR3 is TGCGCCAGCAGCTTGCGAGCGGAAGAGACCCAGTACTTC. It encodes CASSLRAEETQYF.

The chain uses TRBV11-2 and TRBJ2-5, with 10 bases matching TRBD1. Trimming at V came to 3 bases and at J to 4 bases, leaving 8 bases not matched to a gene. There are 16 residues in the CDR3. Germline V gene lookup returns CDR1 SGHAT and CDR2 FQNNGV. The CDR3 DNA sequence: TGTGCCAGCAGCTTCCGGACAGGGGGGCTGTTAGAGACCCAGTACTTC. Protein sequence: CASSFRTGGLLETQYF.

The chain employs TRBV7-8 and TRBJ2-1, with TRBD2 matching 10 bases. This CDR3 is built from 15 residues. From germline, CDR1 is SGHVS and CDR2 FQNEAQ. V lost 5 bases and J lost 7; bases outside the gene matches: 8. CDR3 bases: TGTGCCAGCAGCGTACGACTAGCGGGCTATAATGAGCAGTTCTTC. Translation gives CASSVRLAGYNEQFF.

This chain links TRBV9 with TRBJ1-2, with 10 nucleotides matching TRBD1. Germline assignment: CDR1 SGDLS and CDR2 YYNGEE. There are 18 residues in the CDR3. The V and J ends lost 3 bases and 2 bases, in that order; junction bases with no gene match: 13. CDR3 sequence: CASSAPTIPGQGNYGYTF. The CDR3 region has the DNA TGTGCCAGCAGCGCGCCAACAATACCGGGACAGGGGAACTATGGCTACACCTTC.

The chain uses TRBV5-4 and TRBJ2-1; D uncertain. Germline CDR1 and CDR2: SGHNT and YYREEE (reference sequence). This CDR3 region has 13 residues. Deletions cut 1 base from V and 6 bases from J, with 8 bases between. Here the CDR3 DNA reads TGTGCCAGCAGCTTGTATAGCCGCAATGAGCAGTTCTTC. It specifies CASSLYSRNEQFF. Filled out from reference TRBV5-4 and TRBJ2-1, the complete variable domain reads ETGVTQSPTHLIKTRGQQVTLRCSSQSGHNTVSWYQQALGQGPQFIFQYYREEENGRGNFPPRFSGLQFPNYSSELNVNALELDDSALYLCASSLYSRNEQFFGPGTRLTVL.

The V gene is TRBV19, the J gene TRBJ1-1, with D perhaps TRBD1 (5 bases). The V end lost 5 bases, the J end lost 0 bases, and 22 bases lay between the germline ends. CDR3 length: 18 amino acids. CDR1 is LNHDA and CDR2 is SQIVND in the germline V gene (reference sequence). CDR3 loop: CASSPGLDPSGVNTEAFF. In nucleotides, the CDR3 is TGTGCCAGTAGTCCAGGCCTGGACCCCTCGGGGGTGAACACTGAAGCTTTCTTT.

The V gene is TRBV5-1, the J gene TRBJ2-7, with D possibly being TRBD2 (5 bases). Germline values: CDR1 SGHRS, CDR2 YFSETQ. The CDR3 totals 14 residues. The V gene lost 4 bases and the J gene lost 5 bases, with 16 bases spanning the gap. The CDR3 sequence: CASSQTTPRNEQYF. Here the CDR3 DNA reads TGCGCCAGCAGCCAGACTACGCCACGGAACGAGCAGTACTTC.

The chain recombines TRBV9 with TRBJ1-1; D possibly corresponds to TRBD1 (6 bases). The ends were cut back, 4 bases at V and 3 bases at J, with 13 bases in the middle. The CDR3 sequence is 14 residues long. The germline V gene has CDR1 SGDLS and CDR2 YYNGEE. This CDR3 is CASSPGGPYTEAFF. The CDR3 coding sequence is TGTGCCAGCAGCCCCGGGGGGCCTTACACTGAAGCTTTCTTT. The complete variable domain, with remaining parts taken from reference TRBV9 and TRBJ1-1, reads DSGVTQTPKHLITATGQRVTLRCSPRSGDLSVYWYQQSLDQGLQFLIQYYNGEERAKGNILERFSAQQFPDLHSELNLSSLELGDSALYFCASSPGGPYTEAFFGQGTRLTVV.

The chain uses TRBV4-1 and TRBJ1-2, with 8 bases fitting TRBD1. Germline values: CDR1 MGHRA, CDR2 YSYEKL. After removal of 1 base from V and 9 bases from J, the junction contained 7 bases not matched to a gene. This CDR3 is built from 14 residues. CDR3: CASSQVGQGGSYTF. For the CDR3, the DNA is TGCGCCAGCAGCCAAGTAGGACAGGGTGGAAGCTACACCTTC.

This clone is a singleton in its sample. The genes are TRBV30 and TRBJ1-2; D is perhaps TRBD1 (5 bases). V was trimmed by 3 bases and J by 8 bases, leaving 16 bases between them. In germline, CDR1 is GTSNPN, CDR2 SVGIG (reference sequence). This CDR3 is built from 13 residues. DNA for the CDR3: TGTGCCTGGAGCGAGGGGCGGATCTGGGGCTACACCTTC. This translates into CAWSEGRIWGYTF.

The chain joins TRBV9 to TRBJ2-3, with D possibly matching TRBD1 (6 bases). Germline V gene lookup returns CDR1 SGDLS and CDR2 YYNGEE. V lost 0 bases, J lost 2 bases, and 10 bases lay in between. There are 15 residues in the CDR3. The CDR3 here is CASSVVQGYTDTQYF. The CDR3 region has the DNA TGTGCCAGCAGCGTAGTTCAGGGGTACACAGATACGCAGTATTTT.

The chain links TRBV18 to TRBJ2-1, with 12 bases fitting TRBD2. J was trimmed by 2 bases and V by 1 base; bases with no gene match: 6. This CDR3 region has 18 residues. Germline V gene sequence: CDR1 KGHSH, CDR2 LQKENI. The CDR3 DNA is TGTGCCAGCTCACCACTTATTTGGACTAGCGGGACCTACAATGAGCAGTTCTTC. Protein product: CASSPLIWTSGTYNEQFF.

For the CDR3, the DNA is TGTGCCAGCAGTTTAGAATGGGGAGAAGCTTTCTTT. The encoded protein is CASSLEWGEAFF. This sequence joins TRBV28 and TRBJ1-1; D not certain. Germline V gives CDR1 MDHEN, CDR2 SYDVKM. The CDR3 spans 12 residues. V was pared by 2 bases and J by 8 bases, with 9 bases between.

CDR3 sequence: CASSQDWVSGGYYEQYF. The CDR3 bases are TGTGCCAGCAGCCAAGATTGGGTTAGCGGGGGGTACTACGAGCAGTACTTC. This chain uses TRBV4-2 with TRBJ2-7; 10 positions match TRBD2. The germline gives CDR1 LGHNA, CDR2 YNFKEQ. This CDR3 is built from 17 residues. V dropped 0 bases and J dropped 3; count of bases not matched to a gene: 8.

This clone has ten or more counts. The chain uses TRBV11-2 and TRBJ2-1, with TRBD1 matching 8 bases. Germline V gene sequence: CDR1 SGHAT, CDR2 FQNNGV. The ends lost 1 base at V and 3 bases at J; junction bases unmatched: 2. This CDR3 has 15 residues. The DNA of the CDR3 is TGTGCCAGCAGCTTAGCACAGGGGGACTACAATGAGCAGTTCTTC. Translating it yields CASSLAQGDYNEQFF.